This T cell receptor beta chain emerged from a study of OX40 agonist ivuxolimab in advanced cancers. For the study at large: One patient with hepatocellular carcinoma and two with cutaneous melanoma, three in all, had partial responses.

This CDR3 region has 16 residues. CDR1 and CDR2 (germline): SGHTS, YDEGEE. Trimming took off 4 bases at V and 5 bases at J, with 21 bases between the two ends. This table comes from immunoSEQ multiplex PCR, and its TCRdb copy is limited to in-frame clones, with some not included. This table has some 94,000 clones, about 92% appearing once. The source was CD4+ or CD8+ T cells sorted from blood, collected in a trial of the OX40 agonist ivuxolimab. This clonotype originated in an adult with an advanced solid tumor such as melanoma, head and neck, liver or kidney cancer. The rearrangement joins TRBV5-8 to TRBJ2-5; D perhaps matches TRBD1 (6 bases). The CDR3, as DNA: TGTGCCAGCAGCCCGTCCGTGTTGGGGGCCTTTGAGACCCAGTACTTC. It specifies CASSPSVLGAFETQYF.